The 11 T cell receptor beta chains presented below share a single source sample, sequenced in a study of blood T cell repertoires in COVID-19 (dated by TCRdb to about 2020). Receptors were amplified or captured by the immunoSEQ multiplex PCR assay. Entries here come from immuneACCESS through TCRdb and include only in-frame sequences with V and J called. Some clones fail to appear in such tables; in the studies checked, an unresolved V gene covers under half of the shortfall, and the cause of the remainder is unknown. The sample profile shows roughly 110,000 clones; about 91% of them were found once. 6.8% of the sample lies in the top ten. The specimen sequenced was peripheral blood. The receptors derive from a man aged 50 to 59 with active or convalescent COVID-19.

V usage is TRBV4-3 and J usage is TRBJ2-2; 10 bases agree with TRBD2. V shed 0 bases and J 4 bases; nucleotides not matched to a gene: 2. In germline, CDR1 is LGHNA, CDR2 YSLEER. The CDR3 length is 16 residues. For the CDR3, the DNA is TGCGCCAGCAGCCAAGATCTAGCGGGAGCCACCGGGGAGCTGTTTTTT. It yields the protein CASSQDLAGATGELFF.

This rearrangement joins TRBV10-2 to TRBJ2-3, with D hard to call. The V gene's germline CDR1 is WSHSY and CDR2 SAAADI. V lost 3 bases to trimming and J lost 0 bases, with 13 bases between them. CDR3 size: 16 residues. The CDR3 is CASSEASRPSTDTQYF. The CDR3 DNA reads as TGCGCCAGCAGTGAAGCCTCGAGGCCTAGCACAGATACGCAGTATTTT.

The chain recombines TRBV9 with TRBJ1-6, with a possible D match to TRBD1 (5 bases). Germline-derived CDR1 and CDR2 are SGDLS and YYNGEE. Trimming shortened V by 0 bases and J by 13 bases, and 20 bases separated the two germline ends. This CDR3 contains 16 residues. Here the CDR3 reads CASSVESGAILAPLHF. The CDR3 DNA is TGTGCCAGCAGCGTAGAAAGCGGGGCGATCCTGGCTCCCCTCCACTTT. The full variable domain, with the rest looked up from reference TRBV9 and TRBJ1-6, is DSGVTQTPKHLITATGQRVTLRCSPRSGDLSVYWYQQSLDQGLQFLIQYYNGEERAKGNILERFSAQQFPDLHSELNLSSLELGDSALYFCASSVESGAILAPLHFGNGTRLTVT.

The genes are TRBV19 and TRBJ1-1, with 10 positions matching TRBD1. CDR3 size: 15 residues. The V segment lost 2 bases and the J segment 4 bases; nucleotides outside the gene matches: 4. The germline gives CDR1 LNHDA, CDR2 SQIVND (reference sequence). The DNA of the CDR3 is TGTGCCAGTAGTATATCTGGGACAGGGGCCACTGAAGCTTTCTTT. Amino acids: CASSISGTGATEAFF.

V and J are TRBV24-1 and TRBJ2-1; D possibly corresponds to TRBD1 (5 bases). The CDR3 loop spans 15 amino acids. Germline V gives CDR1 KGHDR, CDR2 SFDVKD. V lost 5 bases, J lost 6 bases, and 16 bases lay in between. This CDR3 is CATSAQGSEGNEQFF. Written as DNA, the CDR3 is TGTGCCACCAGTGCTCAGGGAAGTGAAGGCAATGAGCAGTTCTTC.

V is TRBV5-1 and J is TRBJ2-2, with D possibly being TRBD1 (5 bases). V was trimmed by 4 bases and J by 6 bases, leaving 19 bases between them. Looked up from germline, CDR1 is SGHRS and CDR2 is YFSETQ. The CDR3 extends over 16 amino acids. CDR3 protein: CASSVDHTGVAGELFF. DNA for the CDR3: TGCGCCAGCAGCGTAGACCATACAGGAGTGGCCGGGGAGCTGTTTTTT.

CDR3 in DNA: TGTGCCAGCAGTAGGAATCTAGCGGGAGGAGGTGAGCAGTTCTTC. Its translation is CASSRNLAGGGEQFF. The chain has TRBV6-5 and TRBJ2-1, with TRBD2 matching over 11 bases. Germline lookup yields CDR1 MNHEY and CDR2 SVGAGI. Trimming took 5 bases from V and 9 from J; bases not matched to a gene: 9. This CDR3 has 15 amino acids.

CDR3 amino acids: CASSLSAGSNQPQHF. As DNA, the CDR3 is TGTGCCAGCAGTTTATCTGCCGGTAGCAATCAGCCCCAGCATTTT. The chain couples TRBV27 to TRBJ1-5; no clear D gene. This CDR3 has 15 amino acids. Germline CDR1 is MNHEY and CDR2 is SMNVEV (reference sequence). V lost 0 bases to trimming and J lost 0 bases, with 6 bases between them.

This chain links TRBV28 with TRBJ1-2; 8 nucleotides align to TRBD1. V was pared by 5 bases and J by 0 bases, with 11 bases of the junction left unmatched. There are 17 residues in the CDR3. CDR1 is MDHEN and CDR2 is SYDVKM in the germline V gene. The CDR3, as DNA: TGTGCCAGCAGTAAGGGACAGGCCAATGGGCCTAACTATGGCTACACCTTC. The encoded protein is CASSKGQANGPNYGYTF.

The rearrangement uses TRBV2 and TRBJ1-2, with TRBD1 identical over 9 bases. Germline V gene lookup returns CDR1 SNHLY and CDR2 FYNNEI. With V trimmed by 9 bases and J by 5 bases, 1 base remained unmatched. The CDR3 is made up of 11 amino acids. Written as DNA, the CDR3 is TGTGCCAGTGACAGGGGGTATGGCTACACCTTC. This sequence encodes CASDRGYGYTF.

The chain links TRBV28 to TRBJ2-7, with D possibly TRBD2 on 5 matching bases. V lost 5 bases and J 3 bases, leaving 11 bases between the germline ends. Germline values: CDR1 MDHEN, CDR2 SYDVKM. CDR3 size: 13 residues. CDR3: CASSIGLHYEQYF. CDR3 bases: TGTGCCAGCAGTATTGGACTGCACTACGAGCAGTACTTC.